The clone carrying this TCR beta chain was recorded at least ten times. Trimming took 4 bases from V and 6 from J; bases not matched to a gene: 6. The CDR3 sequence is 13 residues long. Per the germline V gene, CDR1 is DFQATT and CDR2 is SNEGSKA (reference sequence). TCRdb used MiXCR to reprocess the reads, holding one entry per CDR3 protein. Of about 240,000 distinct CDR3 sequences in the sample, around 6.6% are singletons; the top ten hold around 6.5%. The sample belongs to a study of T cell repertoires in cytomegalovirus infection. The specimen was PBMCs. The receptor comes from a human donor in good health (CMV status not recorded). Some clones in this sample may be carry-over from other donors' samples. The rearrangement joins TRBV20-1 to TRBJ2-7, with TRBD1 matching over 10 bases. CDR3 region: CSATTGGVSEQYF. DNA for the CDR3: TGCAGTGCTACGACAGGGGGCGTATCCGAGCAGTACTTC.